The 29 T cell receptor beta chains presented below share a single source sample, sequenced in a study of T-cell reconstitution after alpha-beta-depleted transplantation in children. TCRbeta library construction was performed incorporating unique molecular identifiers. TCRdb reprocessed the PCR reads with MiXCR, giving one entry per CDR3 protein. This sample has about 600,000 distinct CDR3 sequences; 10% to 15% occur once, and the top ten carry 2% to 2.5%. The material sequenced was PBMCs, mostly from graft donor cells, taken 360 days after TCRalphabeta/CD19-depleted stem cell transplant. Receptors were obtained from a male patient aged 10-17 years who had a stem cell transplant for acute myeloid leukemia, so the T cells may come from the graft donor.

The rearrangement joins TRBV7-2 to TRBJ2-4, with 10 bases identical to TRBD1. The CDR3 has 13 residues. Germline V gives CDR1 SGHTA, CDR2 FQGNSA. The V and J ends lost 4 bases and 9 bases, in that order; junction bases with no gene match: 3. This CDR3 is CASSSGQGGIQYF. CDR3 coding DNA: TGTGCCAGCAGCTCCGGACAGGGGGGCATTCAGTACTTC.

This clonotype turned up a few times. The CDR3 coding sequence is TGTGCCAGCAGTTACTCGGGTGGGGCGGAGGATCTCAATGAGCAGTTCTTC. Residues: CASSYSGGAEDLNEQFF. The rearrangement links TRBV6-5 to TRBJ2-1; the D gene could be TRBD1 or TRBD2 (5 bases each). Germline CDR1 and CDR2: MNHEY and SVGAGI. Trimming took 0 bases from V and 6 from J, leaving 18 bases between them. The CDR3 is made up of 17 amino acids.

This rearrangement joins TRBV20-1 to TRBJ1-2, with 11 positions matching TRBD1. Germline V lookup: CDR1 DFQATT, CDR2 SNEGSKA (reference sequence). With 6 bases clipped from V and 0 bases from J, the junction kept 6 bases outside the gene matches. The CDR3 runs 15 residues. CDR3 bases: TGCAGTGCCGGACAGGGGGCCACTCCTAACTATGGCTACACCTTC. Its translation is CSAGQGATPNYGYTF.

This sequence joins TRBV4-2 and TRBJ2-7; no clear D gene. Per the germline V gene, CDR1 is LGHNA and CDR2 is YNFKEQ. V was pared by 1 base and J by 5 bases, with 12 bases between. CDR3 length: 14 amino acids. The CDR3 DNA reads as TGTGCCAGCAGCCAAGGTTACAGCAAGAACGAGCAGTACTTC. Translation gives CASSQGYSKNEQYF.

This clonotype occurred a few times. The rearrangement uses TRBV29-1 and TRBJ1-4, with no clear D. Germline-derived CDR1 and CDR2 are SQVTM and ANQGSEA. V was shortened by 1 base and J by 8 bases, with 8 bases between the two germline ends. CDR3 length: 12 amino acids. The CDR3 DNA follows: TGCAGCGTTGAAGTAACACACGAAAAACTGTTTTTT. It encodes CSVEVTHEKLFF.

The chain joins TRBV7-2 to TRBJ2-7; D may correspond to TRBD1 or TRBD2 (5 bases each). The germline V gene has CDR1 SGHTA and CDR2 FQGNSA. The CDR3 runs 13 residues. Trimming took 4 bases from V and 3 from J, leaving 10 bases between them. The CDR3 DNA sequence: TGTGCCAGCAGCTGGGGGAAACTCTACGAGCAGTACTTC. Protein: CASSWGKLYEQYF. Combining the CDR3 with reference TRBV7-2 and TRBJ2-7 gives the whole variable domain GAGVSQSPSNKVTEKGKDVELRCDPISGHTALYWYRQSLGQGLEFLIYFQGNSAPDKSGLPSDRFSAERTGGSVSTLTIQRTQQEDSAVYLCASSWGKLYEQYFGPGTRLTVT.

This clonotype has a handful of counts. V gene TRBV18 combines with J gene TRBJ2-1; TRBD2 matches 8 bases. Germline CDR1 reads KGHSH; CDR2 reads LQKENI. The CDR3 sequence is 16 residues long. After removal of 6 bases from V and 6 bases from J, the junction contained 13 bases not matched to a gene. For the CDR3, the DNA is TGTGCCAGCTCCCCTGAAGCGGGAGCATTGGTCAATGAGCAGTTCTTC. Translated: CASSPEAGALVNEQFF.

This clonotype was counted ten times or more. This chain joins TRBV7-9 and TRBJ2-3, with D perhaps TRBD2 (5 bases). Between the trimmed V and J ends, which lost 5 bases and 3 bases, there was a span of 15 bases. This CDR3 is built from 15 residues. Germline values: CDR1 SEHNR, CDR2 FQNEAQ (reference sequence). CDR3 loop: CASSDLGAATDTQYF. The CDR3 DNA reads as TGTGCCAGCAGCGATCTGGGAGCGGCTACAGATACGCAGTATTTT.

A few counts support this clonotype. The V call is TRBV7-9, the J call TRBJ2-1; D not certain. The length of the CDR3 is 16 residues. V lost 0 bases, J lost 8 bases, and 17 bases lay in between. Germline CDR1 is SEHNR and CDR2 is FQNEAQ (reference sequence). This chain's CDR3 is CASSLAVSTWSDEQFF. CDR3 coding DNA: TGTGCCAGCAGCTTAGCGGTGTCGACGTGGTCGGATGAGCAGTTCTTC.

The chain employs TRBV20-1 and TRBJ2-6, with 7 bases that match TRBD1. With V trimmed by 6 bases and J by 0 bases, 8 bases remained unmatched. This CDR3 is 16 amino acids long. In germline, CDR1 is DFQATT, CDR2 SNEGSKA (reference sequence). This chain's CDR3 is CSAGDREGSGANVLTF. The CDR3 DNA follows: TGCAGTGCGGGTGACAGGGAAGGCTCTGGGGCCAACGTCCTGACTTTC.

Of note for this clonotype: The junction departs from germline at one end; a sequencing error may be responsible. The chain employs TRBV20-1 and TRBJ2-7; the D gene is possibly TRBD2 (5 bases). Looked up from germline, CDR1 is DFQATT and CDR2 is SNEGSKA (reference sequence). The CDR3 has 13 residues. CDR3 amino acids: CSAGLGGGYGQYF. Written as DNA, the CDR3 is TGCAGTGCTGGGCTTGGAGGAGGCTACGGGCAGTACTTC.

This clonotype was picked up a small number of times. This chain connects TRBV30 to TRBJ2-2; a weak D match, TRBD1 (6 bases). Germline CDR1 GTSNPN, CDR2 SVGIG (reference sequence). V lost 0 bases, J lost 6 bases, and 8 bases lay in between. CDR3 size: 13 residues. In DNA, the CDR3 is TGTGCCTGGAGTGTATGGGGGCCCGGGGAGCTGTTTTTT. Its translation is CAWSVWGPGELFF.

This clonotype has only a few counts. This rearrangement joins TRBV14 to TRBJ2-7; tentative D call: TRBD2 (6 bases). V was clipped by 2 bases and J by 5 bases, with 19 bases between them. This CDR3 contains 16 residues. The germline gives CDR1 SGHDN, CDR2 FVKESK. The CDR3 sequence: CASSQPVRAGVDEQYF. As DNA, the CDR3 is TGTGCCAGCAGCCAACCTGTTAGAGCGGGTGTCGACGAGCAGTACTTC.

In this sample, this clonotype turned up a few times. The CDR3 nucleotides read TGTGCCAGCAGTTACAACGGCGATGAGCAGTTCTTC. As protein: CASSYNGDEQFF. The chain has TRBV28 and TRBJ2-1; no reliable D call. The ends were cut back, 4 bases at V and 8 bases at J, with 9 bases in the middle. The CDR3 contains 12 residues. Germline-derived CDR1 and CDR2 are MDHEN and SYDVKM.

V and J are TRBV5-6 and TRBJ2-7, with TRBD2 matching 7 bases. Germline CDR1 reads SGHDT; CDR2 reads YYEEEE. V lost 4 bases, J lost 4 bases, and 8 bases stayed unmatched. This CDR3 is 14 amino acids long. CDR3 DNA sequence: TGTGCCAGCAGCCCTCCGGGAGGTTTTTACGAGCAGTACGTC. Its protein product is CASSPPGGFYEQYV.

J is TRBJ1-4 and V is TRBV7-6; D not certain. Between the trimmed V and J ends, which lost 0 bases and 4 bases, there was a span of 12 bases. The CDR3 spans 16 residues. Germline CDR1 and CDR2: SGHVS and FNYEAQ. In DNA, the CDR3 is TGTGCCAGCAGCTTAGCAGGACGGCGTGTTAATGAAAAACTGTTTTTT. Residues: CASSLAGRRVNEKLFF.

This clonotype appeared a few times. This sequence joins TRBV7-2 and TRBJ2-1, with 9 nucleotides matching TRBD2. V dropped 5 bases and J dropped 6; count of bases not matched to a gene: 11. The CDR3 runs to 16 residues. Per germline, CDR1 SGHTA and CDR2 FQGNSA. The CDR3 region is CASSPWGREGRNEQFF. CDR3 coding DNA: TGTGCCAGCAGCCCGTGGGGGCGGGAGGGCCGCAATGAGCAGTTCTTC.

This clonotype was counted a few times. The chain carries TRBV18 and TRBJ2-1, with a tentative D call TRBD2 (6 bases). V lost 2 bases and J lost 8, with 13 bases in between. Germline lookup yields CDR1 KGHSH and CDR2 LQKENI. This CDR3 contains 14 residues. The CDR3 DNA reads as TGTGCCAGCTCACCAGGGGGGACCCCGTATGAGCAGTTCTTC. This codes for CASSPGGTPYEQFF.

This clonotype was found many times. The CDR3, as DNA: TGCGCCAGCAGCTTGGTGGCAGTGGCCTACAATGAGCAGTTCTTC. It is translated as CASSLVAVAYNEQFF. The chain couples TRBV5-1 to TRBJ2-1; D remains ambiguous. V dropped 0 bases and J dropped 2 bases, with 9 bases sitting between them. The V gene's germline CDR1 is SGHRS and CDR2 YFSETQ. The CDR3 is made up of 15 amino acids.

The chain links TRBV6-6 to TRBJ1-2; TRBD1 aligns across 9 bases. Germline V CDR1 and CDR2: MNHNY, SVGAGI (reference sequence). The CDR3 runs 12 residues. The V gene end was trimmed by 8 bases and the J gene end by 2 bases; junction bases not matched to a gene: 0. The CDR3: CASGTGNYGYTF. In DNA form, the CDR3 reads TGTGCCAGCGGGACAGGGAACTATGGCTACACCTTC.

V gene TRBV20-1 combines with J gene TRBJ1-2; 10 bases map to TRBD1. The V and J ends lost 4 bases and 5 bases, in that order; junction bases with no gene match: 7. The germline gives CDR1 DFQATT, CDR2 SNEGSKA (reference sequence). The CDR3 sequence is 14 residues long. DNA for the CDR3: TGCAGTGCTACGAGGGGGGACAGGGGATATGGCTACACCTTC. Translated, it gives CSATRGDRGYGYTF.

The chain links TRBV29-1 to TRBJ2-7, with 7 nucleotides matching TRBD1. Germline loops: CDR1 SQVTM, CDR2 ANQGSEA. The J segment lost 6 bases and the V segment lost 7 bases, leaving 12 bases of the junction unmatched. There are 13 residues in the CDR3. In DNA form, the CDR3 reads TGCAGCGCCCGACAGGGTTCAACGAGCGAGCAGTACTTC. Its protein is CSARQGSTSEQYF.

This clonotype was counted between two and nine times. The chain carries TRBV28 and TRBJ1-2; D is undetermined. V gave up 2 bases and J gave up 5 bases, with 18 bases separating them. Germline assignment: CDR1 MDHEN and CDR2 SYDVKM. This CDR3 has 16 amino acids. The CDR3 nucleotides read TGTGCCAGCAGTTTAAGCCCCGGGTGGCTGAAGTATGGCTACACCTTC. Its translation: CASSLSPGWLKYGYTF.

The chain is built from TRBV28 and TRBJ2-1; 8 bases map to TRBD2. Germline V gene sequence: CDR1 MDHEN, CDR2 SYDVKM. The trim removed 5 bases at V and 4 bases at J, leaving 16 bases unmatched. This CDR3 region has 18 residues. The CDR3 sequence is CASSLIPSGLDLYNEQFF. CDR3 coding DNA: TGTGCCAGCAGTCTCATCCCCTCGGGACTAGACCTATACAATGAGCAGTTCTTC.

This clonotype showed up just a few times. The rearrangement links TRBV28 to TRBJ2-2; possibly TRBD2 for D (5 bases). The V gene lost 6 bases and the J gene lost 6 bases, with 14 bases spanning the gap. Germline assignment: CDR1 MDHEN and CDR2 SYDVKM. This CDR3 contains 14 residues. The CDR3 reads CASRTLAGAGELFF. The CDR3, as DNA: TGTGCCAGCAGAACCCTAGCCGGGGCCGGGGAGCTGTTTTTT.

This clonotype was seen a handful of times. This chain joins TRBV30 and TRBJ2-7; D may be TRBD2 (6 bases). The CDR3 contains 14 residues. CDR1 is GTSNPN, CDR2 SVGIG, per germline (reference sequence). V was trimmed by 8 bases and J by 6 bases, leaving 23 bases between them. CDR3 amino acids: CAPLGLAPSIEQYF. The CDR3 region has the DNA TGTGCCCCGCTGGGTCTAGCGCCTAGTATCGAGCAGTACTTC.

This clonotype was recorded at least ten times. V and J are TRBV24-1 and TRBJ2-3; tentative D call: TRBD1 (6 bases). CDR3 length: 13 residues. Trimming took off 0 bases at V and 9 bases at J, with 9 bases between the two ends. CDR1 is KGHDR and CDR2 is SFDVKD in the germline V gene. The CDR3 bases are TGTGCCACCAGTGATTTGGGTAGGGGGACGCAGTATTTT. Amino acid sequence: CATSDLGRGTQYF.

The chain carries TRBV20-1 and TRBJ2-5; D perhaps matches TRBD2 (6 bases). This CDR3 region has 16 residues. Germline lookup yields CDR1 DFQATT and CDR2 SNEGSKA (reference sequence). Trimming shortened V by 0 bases and J by 5 bases, and 19 bases separated the two germline ends. CDR3 protein: CSARDWIAVWGETQYF. In nucleotides, the CDR3 is TGCAGTGCTAGAGATTGGATAGCGGTCTGGGGGGAGACCCAGTACTTC.

This clonotype was seen only a few times. The chain is built from TRBV2 and TRBJ2-7; D is unresolved. The V and J ends lost 10 bases and 5 bases respectively, with 9 bases between them. The CDR3 has 10 residues. Germline V gene sequence: CDR1 SNHLY, CDR2 FYNNEI. In DNA form, the CDR3 reads TGTGCCACGGAAGAGCACGAGCAGTACTTC. Protein product: CATEEHEQYF.